The T cell receptor (beta chain) described here comes from a study of CD8 T cells in ankylosing spondylitis. Notes on the study in general: There was a TCR beta motif, made of several highly homologous variants, that appeared characteristic of ankylosing spondylitis blood.

There are 18 residues in the CDR3. The germline V gene has CDR1 SGHAT and CDR2 FQNNGV. After removal of 4 bases from V and 5 bases from J, the junction contained 15 bases not matched to a gene. A few counts support this clonotype. Its antigen is unknown. TCRdb re-called the 5' RACE reads with MiXCR, one entry per CDR3 protein. The sample records fewer than 500,000 distinct CDR3 sequences, 25% to 30% being singletons. The chain recombines TRBV11-2 with TRBJ2-2; 8 bases fit TRBD2. The source of this sequence is a male donor with ankylosing spondylitis. The sequenced sample consisted of blood, either unsorted or a sorted T cell fraction (not recorded which). The CDR3 sequence is CASSSFLPGLVDTGELFF. For the CDR3, the DNA is TGTGCCAGCAGCTCTTTTTTACCGGGACTAGTCGATACCGGGGAGCTGTTTTTT. Variable domain in full (rest from reference TRBV11-2 and TRBJ2-2): EAGVAQSPRYKIIEKRQSVAFWCNPISGHATLYWYQQILGQGPKLLIQFQNNGVVDDSQLPKDRFSAERLKGVDSTLKIQPAKLEDSAVYLCASSSFLPGLVDTGELFFGEGSRLTVL.